Below are 18 T cell receptor beta chains sequenced from a single sample in a study of T cell repertoires in cytomegalovirus infection. TCRdb re-called the reads through MiXCR, storing one row per CDR3 protein. The profile shows approximately 700,000 distinct CDR3 sequences, under 40% of them singletons. The material sequenced was PBMCs. The source is a human donor in good health (CMV status not recorded). Some clones in this sample may be carry-over from other donors' samples.

V is TRBV28 and J is TRBJ2-3, with D possibly TRBD1 on 5 matching bases. The CDR3 sequence is 17 residues long. Looked up from germline, CDR1 is MDHEN and CDR2 is SYDVKM. Trimming took off 2 bases at V and 4 bases at J, with 19 bases between the two ends. The CDR3 nucleotides are TGTGCCAGCAGTTTAACGCGACAGCCCCTAGGGGCAGATACGCAGTATTTT. This gives the protein CASSLTRQPLGADTQYF.

In its sample, this clonotype was seen a few times. The chain employs TRBV11-2 and TRBJ2-3, with D uncertain. The ends were cut back, 2 bases at V and 1 base at J, with 7 bases in the middle. Germline V CDR1 and CDR2: SGHAT, FQNNGV. The CDR3 has 14 amino acids. The DNA for the CDR3 is TGTGCCAGCAGCTTAAAGGGCGGCACAGATACGCAGTATTTT. Translation: CASSLKGGTDTQYF. Filled out from reference TRBV11-2 and TRBJ2-3, the complete variable domain reads EAGVAQSPRYKIIEKRQSVAFWCNPISGHATLYWYQQILGQGPKLLIQFQNNGVVDDSQLPKDRFSAERLKGVDSTLKIQPAKLEDSAVYLCASSLKGGTDTQYFGPGTRLTVL.

This chain uses TRBV25-1 with TRBJ1-1, with D possibly being TRBD1 (5 bases). The CDR3 runs 12 residues. Per germline, CDR1 MGHDK and CDR2 SYGVNS. The CDR3 bases are TGTGGACAGTGGACGGCGAACACTGAAGCTTTCTTT. Protein: CGQWTANTEAFF.

This chain connects TRBV20-1 to TRBJ2-7; D possibly matches TRBD1 or TRBD2 (5 bases each). CDR1 and CDR2 from the germline V gene are DFQATT and SNEGSKA (reference sequence). This CDR3 has 14 residues. The V and J ends lost 0 bases and 5 bases respectively, with 14 bases between them. The CDR3 DNA is TGCAGTGCTAGAGATCTAGAGGGGTCCCACGAGCAGTACTTC. Amino acids: CSARDLEGSHEQYF.

This chain links TRBV7-6 with TRBJ1-6; tentatively, D is TRBD1 (6 bases). Trimming pared 1 base from V and 7 bases from J, leaving 20 bases between. Germline CDR1 is SGHVS and CDR2 is FNYEAQ. CDR3 length: 18 residues. The CDR3 spells CASSLDAGGSKANSPLHF. For the CDR3, the DNA is TGTGCCAGCAGCTTAGATGCGGGGGGCAGTAAGGCAAATTCACCCCTCCACTTT.

This chain joins TRBV6-5 and TRBJ1-5; perhaps TRBD1 as D (5 bases). The CDR3 covers 17 residues. V was pared by 3 bases and J by 0 bases, with 15 bases between. CDR1 and CDR2 (germline): MNHEY, SVGAGI. The CDR3 coding sequence is TGTGCCAGCAGTTATTGGGCAGGGTGGGTTAGCAATCAGCCCCAGCATTTT. It encodes CASSYWAGWVSNQPQHF.

About this clonotype itself: The conserved phenylalanine or tryptophan normally closing the CDR3 is absent here, so this likely arose from a read error. The V call is TRBV7-2, the J call TRBJ2-7, with unresolved D. Trimming pared 5 bases from V and 0 bases from J, leaving 11 bases between. Per the germline V gene, CDR1 is SGHTA and CDR2 is FQGNSA. The CDR3 has 14 amino acids. The CDR3 coding sequence is TGTGCCAGCAGCCCCCCTACTGTCTCCTACGAGCAGTACTTA. Translation: CASSPPTVSYEQYL.

This clonotype came up many times. The chain is built from TRBV2 and TRBJ1-2; TRBD1 agrees at 7 bases. CDR3 length: 15 residues. Germline CDR1 is SNHLY and CDR2 is FYNNEI. Trimming removed 5 bases from V and 1 base from J; junction bases left unmatched: 7. The CDR3 loop is CASSIDRVGNYGYTF. CDR3 in DNA: TGTGCCAGCAGTATTGACAGGGTTGGTAACTATGGCTACACCTTC.

This clonotype came up a few times. The J gene is TRBJ2-7, the V gene TRBV6-6, with TRBD2 matching over 8 bases. Germline V CDR1 and CDR2: MNHNY, SVGAGI (reference sequence). The CDR3 extends over 15 amino acids. V gave up 0 bases and J gave up 3 bases; unmatched junction bases: 4. The CDR3 DNA reads as TGTGCCAGCAGTTACTCGGGACTAGATAACTACGAGCAGTACTTC. This translates into CASSYSGLDNYEQYF.

V is TRBV20-1 and J is TRBJ2-3; 7 bases are shared with TRBD1. The CDR3 runs 16 residues. Germline V CDR1 and CDR2: DFQATT, SNEGSKA (reference sequence). The V and J ends lost 3 bases and 7 bases, in that order; junction bases with no gene match: 16. The CDR3 reads CSASIRQGPTLNTQYF. CDR3 coding DNA: TGCAGTGCTAGCATCAGACAGGGTCCGACCCTTAATACGCAGTATTTT.

This rearrangement joins TRBV12-3 or TRBV12-4 to TRBJ1-2; the D is unclear. The germline V and J ends were trimmed by 6 bases and 1 base, with 15 bases remaining between them. This CDR3 is built from 15 residues. The CDR3 loop is CASSTERVGNYGYTF. CDR3 nucleotide sequence: TGTGCCAGCAGCACGGAGAGGGTTGGTAACTATGGCTACACCTTC.

This clonotype showed up just a few times. The CDR3 DNA reads TGTGCCAGCAGCTGGACAGGGCCGTCCTACAATGAGCAGTTCTTC. Translation gives CASSWTGPSYNEQFF. V gene TRBV12-3 or TRBV12-4 combines with J gene TRBJ2-1; 8 bases agree with TRBD1. Trimming at V came to 6 bases and at J to 1 base, leaving 5 bases not matched to a gene. The CDR3 consists of 15 residues.

This clonotype was recorded at least ten times. J is TRBJ2-7 and V is TRBV7-8, with a possible D match to TRBD2 (5 bases). V lost 5 bases and J lost 5, with 16 bases in between. CDR3 size: 14 residues. Germline CDR1 is SGHVS and CDR2 is FQNEAQ. The CDR3 reads CASSPSGRRNEQYF. The CDR3 bases are TGTGCCAGCAGCCCCAGCGGACGCCGCAACGAGCAGTACTTC. The full variable domain, completed using reference TRBV7-8 and TRBJ2-7, is GAGVSQSPRYKVAKRGQDVALRCDPISGHVSLFWYQQALGQGPEFLTYFQNEAQLDKSGLPSDRFFAERPEGSVSTLKIQRTQQEDSAVYLCASSPSGRRNEQYFGPGTRLTVT.

The V gene is TRBV2, the J gene TRBJ2-1; TRBD2 might be the D (6 bases). V gave up 6 bases and J gave up 8 bases, with 17 bases separating them. Germline V CDR1 and CDR2: SNHLY, FYNNEI. This CDR3 has 14 amino acids. For the CDR3, the DNA is TGTGCCAGCAGCCTCGCGTGGGCTAGCGATGAGCAGTTCTTC. As protein: CASSLAWASDEQFF.

The rearrangement links TRBV29-1 to TRBJ1-1; no definite D call. The V end lost 7 bases, the J end lost 4 bases, and 19 bases lay between the germline ends. This CDR3 has 14 residues. Germline V gives CDR1 SQVTM, CDR2 ANQGSEA. The CDR3 region has the DNA TGCAGCGCCCTCCCCTCGGGGATCGTCACTGAAGCTTTCTTT. Translating gives CSALPSGIVTEAFF.

This clonotype was recorded a few times. The V call is TRBV12-3 or TRBV12-4, the J call TRBJ2-2; 10 nucleotides align to TRBD2. The CDR3 runs to 16 residues. Germline trimming cut 5 bases from V and 3 bases from J; bases unmatched to any gene: 6. Written as DNA, the CDR3 is TGTGCCAGCAGTGGTAGCCTAGCGGGAGACACCGGGGAGCTGTTTTTT. Translating it yields CASSGSLAGDTGELFF.

The chain combines TRBV28 with TRBJ1-2; no definite D call. V lost 8 bases and J lost 5, with 12 bases in between. CDR1 is MDHEN, CDR2 SYDVKM, per germline. CDR3 length equals 12 residues. The CDR3 nucleotides read TGTGCCAGCGGGCCGCGAGGGTATGGCTACACCTTC. Encoded protein: CASGPRGYGYTF.

This rearrangement joins TRBV4-2 to TRBJ1-4, with 9 bases fitting TRBD1. Germline CDR1 LGHNA, CDR2 YNFKEQ. J gave up 6 bases and V 5 bases, and 4 bases lay outside the gene matches. There are 14 residues in the CDR3. Here the CDR3 reads CASSSDRGDEKLFF. The CDR3 DNA sequence: TGTGCCAGCAGCTCGGACAGGGGTGATGAAAAACTGTTTTTT.